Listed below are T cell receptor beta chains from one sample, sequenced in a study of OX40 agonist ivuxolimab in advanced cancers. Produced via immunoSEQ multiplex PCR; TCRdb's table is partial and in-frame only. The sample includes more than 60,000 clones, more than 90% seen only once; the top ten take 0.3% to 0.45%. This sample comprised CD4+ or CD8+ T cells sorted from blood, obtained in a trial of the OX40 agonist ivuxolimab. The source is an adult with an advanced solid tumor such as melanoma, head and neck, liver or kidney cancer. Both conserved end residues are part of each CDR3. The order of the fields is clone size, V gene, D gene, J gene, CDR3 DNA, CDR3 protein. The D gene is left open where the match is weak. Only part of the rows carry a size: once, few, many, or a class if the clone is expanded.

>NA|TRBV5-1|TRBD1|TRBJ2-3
TGCGCCAGCAGCTTTGAGGGACAGGGGACAGATACGCAGTATTTT
CASSFEGQGTDTQYF
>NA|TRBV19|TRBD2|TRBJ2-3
TGTGCCACCTCCTTCCGGGGGGGCGCGAAGAGCACAGATACGCAGTATTTT
CATSFRGGAKSTDTQYF
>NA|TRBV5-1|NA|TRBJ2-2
TGCGCCAGCAGCTTGATGGGACTGTCGAACACCGGGGAGCTGTTTTTT
CASSLMGLSNTGELFF
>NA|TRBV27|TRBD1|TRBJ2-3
TGTGCCAGCAGTTTATGGTTGACAGGGGGGGTCACAGATACGCAGTATTTT
CASSLWLTGGVTDTQYF
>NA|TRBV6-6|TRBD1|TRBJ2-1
TGTGCCAGCAGTCAGGGACAGGGACTTTACAATGAGCAGTTCTTC
CASSQGQGLYNEQFF
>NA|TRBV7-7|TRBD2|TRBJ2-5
TGTGCCAGCAGCCGGGGGGGGACGGAGACCCAGTACTTC
CASSRGGTETQYF
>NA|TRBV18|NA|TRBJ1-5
TGTGCCAGCTCCATATCCGCCACTACTAATCAGCCCCAGCATTTT
CASSISATTNQPQHF
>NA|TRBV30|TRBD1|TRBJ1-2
TGTGCCTGGAGTCGTCCAGGGGGCAACGGCTACACCTTC
CAWSRPGGNGYTF
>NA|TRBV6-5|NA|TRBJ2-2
TGTGCCAGCAGTTACGCCGGGGAGCTGTTTTTT
CASSYAGELFF
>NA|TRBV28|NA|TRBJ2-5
TGTGCCAGCCGCCTGGCTCAGGAGACCCAGTACTTC
CASRLAQETQYF
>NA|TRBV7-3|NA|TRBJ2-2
TGTGCCAGCAGCTTAGCCGGGGAGCTGTTTTTT
CASSLAGELFF
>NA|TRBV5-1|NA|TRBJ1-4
TGCGCCAGCAGCTTAATGGGGGGCGAAAAACTGTTTTTT
CASSLMGGEKLFF
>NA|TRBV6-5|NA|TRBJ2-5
TGTGCCAGCAGTTACTCGTTTGGGACCCAGTACTTC
CASSYSFGTQYF
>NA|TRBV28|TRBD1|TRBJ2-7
TGTGCCACCACAGGGGTTAGCTACGAGCAGTACTTC
CATTGVSYEQYF
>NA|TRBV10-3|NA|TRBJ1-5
TGTGCCATCAGTGCCTTTCCTCAGGGCTTGTCCCAGCATTTT
CAISAFPQGLSQHF
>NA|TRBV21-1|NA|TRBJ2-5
TGTGCCAGCAGCAAAACGGCCGGGACACCCGACGGACTAGCGGGGGCAGAGACCCAGTACTTC
CASSKTAGTPDGLAGAETQYF
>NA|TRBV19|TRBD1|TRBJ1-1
TGTGCCAGTAGTATACAGGGGGTAAACACTGAAGCTTTCTTT
CASSIQGVNTEAFF
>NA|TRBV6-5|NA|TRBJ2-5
TGTGCCAGCAGTTACCACCTCGGGGCGGGGGAGACCCAGTACTTC
CASSYHLGAGETQYF
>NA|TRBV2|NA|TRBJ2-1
TGTGCCAGCAGTGAATTAGGGGGGTTTGAGCAGTTCTTC
CASSELGGFEQFF
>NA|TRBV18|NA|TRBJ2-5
TGTGCCAGCCCCGTCCCAGGGGCTACGGAGACCCAGTACTTC
CASPVPGATETQYF
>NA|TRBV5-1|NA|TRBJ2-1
TGCGCCAGCAGCTTGGCGGCAGGGTCCTACAATGAGCAGTTCTTC
CASSLAAGSYNEQFF
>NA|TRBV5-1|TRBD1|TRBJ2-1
TGCGCCAGCAGCGTACCCGGGACAGGGGGCGATCAGCAGTTCTTC
CASSVPGTGGDQQFF
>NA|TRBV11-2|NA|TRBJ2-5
TGTGCCAGCAGTGTGATAGGGGCCATAAAAGAGACCCAGTACTTC
CASSVIGAIKETQYF
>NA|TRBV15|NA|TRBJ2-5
TGTGCCACCAGCAGAGTGGGGGAGGGGGAGATTCCGTACTTC
CATSRVGEGEIPYF
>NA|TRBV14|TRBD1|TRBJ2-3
TGTGCCAGCAGCAAGGGACAGGGGCGAGACACAGATACGCAGTATTTT
CASSKGQGRDTDTQYF
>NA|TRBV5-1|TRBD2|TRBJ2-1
TGCGCCAGCAGCTTGGCCCTAGCGGCGAGTGATGAGCAGTTCTTC
CASSLALAASDEQFF
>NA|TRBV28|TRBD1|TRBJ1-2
TGTGCCAGCAGTCCCCCAAAGGCAGGGGGCTATGGCTACACCTTC
CASSPPKAGGYGYTF
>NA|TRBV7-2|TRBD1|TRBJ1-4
TGTGCCAGCAGCGTAAGACAGGGGACGGGTGAAAAACTGTTTTTT
CASSVRQGTGEKLFF
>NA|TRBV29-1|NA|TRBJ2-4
TGCAGCGCCGAGTCGCAGGGAGAAAACATTCAGTACTTC
CSAESQGENIQYF
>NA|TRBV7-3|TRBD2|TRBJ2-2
TGTGCCAGCAGCTTACTCGGGGGGAGCAACACCGGGGAGCTGTTTTTT
CASSLLGGSNTGELFF
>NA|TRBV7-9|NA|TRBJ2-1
TGTGCCAGCAGCTTATCGGCGGCGGGAACTTCCTACAATGAGCAGTTCTTC
CASSLSAAGTSYNEQFF
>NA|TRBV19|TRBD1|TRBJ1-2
TGTGCCAGTAGCGAGACAGGGGATTCGCACTATGGCTACACCTTC
CASSETGDSHYGYTF
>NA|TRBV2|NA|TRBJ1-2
TGTGCCAGCAGTGGCACCGACCGTTATGGCTACACCTTC
CASSGTDRYGYTF
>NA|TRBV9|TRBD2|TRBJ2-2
TGTGCCAGCAGCATCGGGACTAGCGGAAGTCCCGGGGAGCTGTTTTTT
CASSIGTSGSPGELFF
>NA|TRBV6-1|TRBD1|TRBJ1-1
TGTGCCAGCAGTGCTTGGGACAGGAACACTGAAGCTTTCTTT
CASSAWDRNTEAFF
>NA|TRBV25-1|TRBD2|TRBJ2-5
TGTGCCAGCAGTCTGTACCTAGCGGGGCGCCAAGAGACCCAGTACTTC
CASSLYLAGRQETQYF
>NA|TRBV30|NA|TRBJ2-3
TGTGCCTGGAGTGGGGGGCGAACAGATACGCAGTATTTT
CAWSGGRTDTQYF
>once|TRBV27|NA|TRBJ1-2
TGTGCCAGCAGTTTATCCCCCACAGGGTATTATGGCTACACCTTC
CASSLSPTGYYGYTF
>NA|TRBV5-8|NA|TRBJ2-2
TGTGCCAGCAGCCGTTGGGACTCCAGCACCGGGGAGCTGTTTTTT
CASSRWDSSTGELFF
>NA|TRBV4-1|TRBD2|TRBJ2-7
TGCGCCAGCAGCCAAGCTTTAGCGGGGGGCCCCTACGAGCAGTACTTC
CASSQALAGGPYEQYF